The 12 T cell receptor beta chains given below trace back to one sample, sequenced in a study of CD8+ T cells in alopecia areata. Extraction and reverse transcription of RNA yielded cDNA as the sequencing template. Generated by immunoSEQ multiplex PCR, the TCRdb table keeps only in-frame clones and is missing some. In the table there are about 110,000 clones, approximately 59% of which are singletons. Sample: CD8+ T cells sorted from blood. The source is a human donor in good health.

This chain joins TRBV7-9 and TRBJ2-7; TRBD1 agrees at 7 bases. J was trimmed by 5 bases and V by 6 bases; bases with no gene match: 7. The CDR3 length is 13 residues. From germline, CDR1 is SEHNR and CDR2 FQNEAQ (reference sequence). CDR3 residues: CASRSRQGDEQYF. CDR3 coding DNA: TGTGCCAGCAGGAGTCGACAGGGCGACGAGCAGTACTTC. Combining the CDR3 with reference TRBV7-9 and TRBJ2-7 gives the whole variable domain DTGVSQNPRHKITKRGQNVTFRCDPISEHNRLYWYRQTLGQGPEFLTYFQNEAQLEKSRLLSDRFSAERPKGSFSTLEIQRTEQGDSAMYLCASRSRQGDEQYFGPGTRLTVT.

This clone was counted only a few times. This chain connects TRBV7-9 to TRBJ2-1; 10 bases line up with TRBD2. Germline V gene sequence: CDR1 SEHNR, CDR2 FQNEAQ (reference sequence). CDR3 size: 17 residues. With 2 bases clipped from V and 8 bases from J, the junction kept 12 bases outside the gene matches. The CDR3 DNA sequence: TGTGCCAGCAGCTTATGGGGACTAGCGTTCCCCCGGGATGAGCAGTTCTTC. Amino acid sequence: CASSLWGLAFPRDEQFF.

The V and J genes are TRBV13 and TRBJ1-1; D is ambiguous. With 0 bases removed from V and 4 bases from J, the gap between germline ends came to 15 bases. CDR1 PRHDT and CDR2 FYEKMQ come from the germline V gene (reference sequence). This CDR3 has 16 amino acids. The CDR3 sequence is CASSLGVTWAATEAFF. The CDR3 DNA is TGTGCCAGCAGCTTAGGGGTAACGTGGGCGGCCACTGAAGCTTTCTTT.

V is TRBV9 and J is TRBJ1-6; D remains unclear. Trimming removed 0 bases at V and 6 bases at J, with 10 bases between. The CDR3 spans 15 residues. Germline CDR1 and CDR2: SGDLS and YYNGEE. CDR3 residues: CASSVAEDFNSPLHF. CDR3 nucleotides: TGTGCCAGCAGCGTAGCTGAGGATTTTAATTCACCCCTCCACTTT.

This clone appeared a single time. CDR3 DNA: TGTGCCAGCAGTCTGGCCCTTCGGGGTCTATACAATGAGCAGTTCTTC. This gives the protein CASSLALRGLYNEQFF. The V and J genes are TRBV5-6 and TRBJ2-1, with D possibly being TRBD2 (5 bases). The CDR3 sequence is 16 residues long. The germline V gene encodes CDR1 SGHDT and CDR2 YYEEEE. Trimming removed 5 bases from V and 4 bases from J, with 19 bases in between.

This clone was seen repeatedly, ten times or more. The gene calls are TRBV5-6 and TRBJ2-7; TRBD1 matches 8 bases. The germline V gene encodes CDR1 SGHDT and CDR2 YYEEEE. The CDR3 is made up of 15 amino acids. With 4 bases clipped from V and 3 bases from J, the junction kept 9 bases outside the gene matches. The CDR3 DNA is TGTGCCAGCAGCGGAGCCGGGACAGGTCTCTACGAGCAGTACTTC. Its translation is CASSGAGTGLYEQYF.

In the case of this clone: The same CDR3 arises from other DNA sequences in this sample as well. The chain recombines TRBV9 with TRBJ2-6; D is unclear. Trimming shortened V by 0 bases and J by 1 base, and 2 bases separated the two germline ends. Germline loops: CDR1 SGDLS, CDR2 YYNGEE. This CDR3 contains 14 residues. The CDR3 DNA reads TGTGCCAGCAGCGTAGAGTCTGGGGCCAACGTCCTGACTTTC. It specifies CASSVESGANVLTF. Complete variable domain (other parts from reference TRBV9 and TRBJ2-6): DSGVTQTPKHLITATGQRVTLRCSPRSGDLSVYWYQQSLDQGLQFLIQYYNGEERAKGNILERFSAQQFPDLHSELNLSSLELGDSALYFCASSVESGANVLTFGAGSRLTVL.

V and J are TRBV10-2 and TRBJ2-3; tentative D call: TRBD2 (6 bases). CDR3 length: 15 residues. Between the trimmed V and J ends, which lost 2 bases and 5 bases, there was a span of 14 bases. CDR1 is WSHSY and CDR2 is SAAADI in the germline V gene. The CDR3 DNA sequence: TGCGCCAGCAGTGAGACGGTGTTGGGGGGAGATACGCAGTATTTT. The encoded protein is CASSETVLGGDTQYF.

V gene TRBV7-9 combines with J gene TRBJ2-3; D is uncertain. This CDR3 has 18 amino acids. V was cut by 2 bases and J by 0 bases, with 18 bases left in between. The germline CDR1 and CDR2 sequences are SEHNR and FQNEAQ (reference sequence). The CDR3 DNA sequence: TGTGCCAGCAGCTTATTTCGAGAGCCGTCCGCTAGCACAGATACGCAGTATTTT. Its translation: CASSLFREPSASTDTQYF.

CDR3 amino acids: CASRTSGGQNTGELFF. The CDR3 region has the DNA TGTGCCAGCAGGACTAGCGGGGGGCAGAACACCGGGGAGCTGTTTTTT. V gene TRBV11-2 combines with J gene TRBJ2-2, with 13 bases fitting TRBD2. Germline-derived CDR1 and CDR2 are SGHAT and FQNNGV. CDR3 length: 16 residues. The trim removed 6 bases at V and 1 base at J, leaving 2 bases unmatched.

The V and J genes are TRBV6-5 and TRBJ1-2; D gene ambiguous. The germline gives CDR1 MNHEY, CDR2 SVGAGI. The CDR3 covers 11 residues. The V end lost 8 bases, the J end lost 8 bases, and 12 bases lay between the germline ends. The CDR3 region is CASPGILGYTF. DNA of the CDR3: TGTGCCAGCCCGGGGATTTTGGGCTACACCTTC.

In its sample, this clone was seen a few times. The chain links TRBV29-1 to TRBJ2-7; 9 bases match TRBD1. The CDR3 contains 14 residues. V was pared by 1 base and J by 6 bases, with 7 bases of the junction left unmatched. Per the germline V gene, CDR1 is SQVTM and CDR2 is ANQGSEA. In nucleotides, the CDR3 is TGCAGCGTTGAAGTATCGACGACAGGGGGCGAGCAGTACTTC. Translated: CSVEVSTTGGEQYF.